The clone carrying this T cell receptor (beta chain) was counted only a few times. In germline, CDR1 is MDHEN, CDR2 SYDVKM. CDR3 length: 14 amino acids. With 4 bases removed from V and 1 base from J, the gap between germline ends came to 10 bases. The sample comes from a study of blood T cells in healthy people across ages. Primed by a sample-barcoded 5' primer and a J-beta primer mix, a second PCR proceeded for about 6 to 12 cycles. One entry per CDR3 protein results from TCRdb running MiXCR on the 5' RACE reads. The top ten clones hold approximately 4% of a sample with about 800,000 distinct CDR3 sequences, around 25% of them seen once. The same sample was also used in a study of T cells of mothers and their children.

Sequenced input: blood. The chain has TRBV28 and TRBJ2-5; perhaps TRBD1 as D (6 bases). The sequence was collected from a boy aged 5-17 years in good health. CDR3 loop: CASSSGEFQETQYF. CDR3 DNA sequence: TGTGCCAGCAGTTCAGGGGAGTTCCAAGAGACCCAGTACTTC.